This TCR beta chain was recorded in a study of blood T cell repertoires in COVID-19. On the study more broadly: Samples taken during acute and convalescent COVID-19 were collected in the United States, Italy and Spain.

Produced via immunoSEQ multiplex PCR; TCRdb's table is partial and in-frame only. The repertoire holds about 210,000 clones, with roughly 84% as singletons. This clone was seen a few times. Other DNA sequences in the sample encode the same CDR3. The CDR3 is made up of 15 amino acids. The V gene lost 0 bases and the J gene lost 1 base, with 9 bases spanning the gap. From germline, CDR1 is LGHNA and CDR2 YSLEER. This clonotype was sampled from a man aged 45 to 65 with active or convalescent COVID-19. This chain uses TRBV4-3 with TRBJ1-2; a possible D gene is TRBD1 (5 bases). The sequenced sample consisted of peripheral blood. In nucleotides, the CDR3 is TGCGCCAGCAGCCAAGATTTGGGGGGTAACTATGGCTACACCTTC. Translating it yields CASSQDLGGNYGYTF.